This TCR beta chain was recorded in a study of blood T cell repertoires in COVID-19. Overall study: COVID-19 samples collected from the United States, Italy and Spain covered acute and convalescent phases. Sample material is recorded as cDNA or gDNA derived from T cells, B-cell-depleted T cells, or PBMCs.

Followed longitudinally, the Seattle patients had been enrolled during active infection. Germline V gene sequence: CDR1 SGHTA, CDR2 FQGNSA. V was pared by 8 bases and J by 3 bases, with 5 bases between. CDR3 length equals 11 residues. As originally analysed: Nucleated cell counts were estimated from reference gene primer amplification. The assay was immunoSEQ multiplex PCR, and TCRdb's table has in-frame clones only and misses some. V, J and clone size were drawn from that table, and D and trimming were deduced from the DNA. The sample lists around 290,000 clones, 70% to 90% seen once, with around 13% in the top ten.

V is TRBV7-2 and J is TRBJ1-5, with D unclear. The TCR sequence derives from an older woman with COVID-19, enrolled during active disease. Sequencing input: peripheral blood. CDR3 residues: CASGHNQPQHF. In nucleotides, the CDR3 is TGTGCCAGCGGCCACAATCAGCCCCAGCATTTT.